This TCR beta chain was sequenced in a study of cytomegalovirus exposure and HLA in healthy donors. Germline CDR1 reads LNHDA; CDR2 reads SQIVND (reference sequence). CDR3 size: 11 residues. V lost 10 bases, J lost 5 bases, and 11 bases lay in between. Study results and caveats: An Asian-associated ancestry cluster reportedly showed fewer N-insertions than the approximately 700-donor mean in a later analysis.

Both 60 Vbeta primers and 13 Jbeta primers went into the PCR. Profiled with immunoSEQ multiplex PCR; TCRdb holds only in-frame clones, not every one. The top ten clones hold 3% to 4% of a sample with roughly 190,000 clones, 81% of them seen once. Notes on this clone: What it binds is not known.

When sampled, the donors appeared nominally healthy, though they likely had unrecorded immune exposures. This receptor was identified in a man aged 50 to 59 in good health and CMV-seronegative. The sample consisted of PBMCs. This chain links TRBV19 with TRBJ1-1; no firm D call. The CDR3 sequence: CATESRTEAFF. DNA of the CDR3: TGTGCCACCGAGAGCAGGACTGAAGCTTTCTTT.